This record concerns one T cell receptor beta chain sequence. This sample was included in a study of shared T cell receptors in the human thymus. Libraries were prepared by immunoSEQ multiplex PCR; TCRdb keeps only in-frame clonotypes and omits some of them. Here the sample spans more than 550,000 clones, approximately 83% being singletons. The CDR3 is made up of 18 amino acids. Deletions cut 1 base from V and 8 bases from J, with 21 bases between. Germline V gene data show CDR1 as MGHRA and CDR2 as YSYEKL. The same sample was also studied in work on human thymus T cells. That study adds: Seemingly biased V and J gene usage marked thymic and blood repertoires.

What was sequenced was thymocytes. The chain is built from TRBV4-1 and TRBJ1-6; D is unclear. The source is a girl under two years old with a congenital heart defect. The CDR3 is CASSQVGIPESPYSPLHF. The CDR3 coding sequence is TGCGCCAGCAGCCAAGTGGGCATTCCAGAATCTCCCTATTCACCCCTCCACTTT.